This T cell receptor (beta chain) was documented in a study of blood T cell repertoires in COVID-19. Profiling relied on immunoSEQ multiplex PCR, and the TCRdb table lists in-frame clones only, not all of them. This table has over 200,000 clones, around 85% appearing once. Between the trimmed V and J ends, which lost 2 bases and 0 bases, there was a span of 10 bases. The CDR3 consists of 15 residues. The germline V gene encodes CDR1 LNHDA and CDR2 SQIVND (reference sequence). The clonotype comes from a human donor in a cohort sampled during active COVID-19. The sequencing input was peripheral blood. V is TRBV19 and J is TRBJ1-1, with D possibly TRBD1 on 6 matching bases. CDR3 loop: CASSIQGNLNTEAFF. For the CDR3, the DNA is TGTGCCAGTAGTATACAGGGGAACCTGAACACTGAAGCTTTCTTT.